The 2 T cell receptor beta chains presented below share a single source sample, sequenced in a study of T-cell reconstitution after alpha-beta-depleted transplantation in children. Molecular barcoding with unique molecular identifiers was used for the TCRbeta library. TCRdb reprocessed the PCR reads via MiXCR and lists one record per CDR3 protein. In the table there are about 640,000 distinct CDR3 sequences, approximately 16% of which are singletons. Specimen: PBMCs from the stem cell graft donor, collected from the stem cell graft. The receptors come from a human donor who donated a stem cell graft to a child with acute myeloid leukemia.

This clonotype turned up a few times. The chain employs TRBV12-3 or TRBV12-4 and TRBJ2-7; D is perhaps TRBD1 (6 bases). Trimming stripped 8 bases from V and 6 bases from J, with 11 bases between. CDR3 length: 11 residues. DNA of the CDR3: TGTGCCAGCCACCAAGGGGGCGAGCAGTACTTC. It codes for CASHQGGEQYF.

There are many counts of this clonotype. V usage is TRBV4-2 and J usage is TRBJ2-3; 8 bases are a match to TRBD2. V lost 0 bases, J lost 2 bases, and 7 bases stayed unmatched. CDR1 and CDR2 (germline): LGHNA, YNFKEQ. CDR3 length equals 17 residues. CDR3 nucleotide sequence: TGTGCCAGCAGCCAAGATAGGCGGGGGGCTTACACAGATACGCAGTATTTT. Residues: CASSQDRRGAYTDTQYF.